The T cell receptor (beta chain) described here comes from a study of blood T cell repertoires in COVID-19 (TCRdb year 2020). For context, the study as a whole: The collaborator samples originated in the United States, Italy and Spain and spanned the acute and convalescent phases of COVID-19. The prospective study material was composed of cDNA or gDNA derived from T cells, B-cell-depleted T cells, or PBMCs. The repertoires were released in a freely available public database intended as a resource for research on the immune response to SARS-CoV-2. Deeply sampled blood TCRbeta repertoires from subjects exposed to, actively infected with, or recovered from COVID-19 were included in the dataset. The samples were drawn from two sources: the first 160 participants of the ongoing ImmuneRACE study, and fewer than 1,500 subjects contributed by 6 global collaborators. The sample metadata nearly always contained a de-identified subject ID, COVID-19 status, age in years and sex. Where available, HLA class I and class II types were obtained from metadata supplied by the sample provider rather than from assay-based typing.

TCRbeta CDR3 regions were amplified from genomic DNA using the immunoSEQ Assay, a bias-controlled multiplex PCR. The original methods were these. The number of nucleated cells in each sample was estimated by amplification of reference gene primers within the assay. To quantify the absolute abundance of each unique TCRbeta CDR3 rearrangement, sequence reads were collapsed and filtered. Productive Simpson clonality was computed per sample as the square root of Simpson's diversity index over productive rearrangements. TCRdb obtained this table from immuneACCESS and retained in-frame rearrangements with V and J assigned. These tables miss some clones; where compared with another copy, unresolved V genes account for less than half of the shortfall, and the remainder is unexplained. D and trimming were read from the DNA, whereas the V and J calls and clone size are those reported in that table. Present in this sample are about 74,000 clones, about 86% of which were seen just once. Roughly 4.8% of the sample lies in the top ten.

Points the paper makes about the study in general: The quantity of clinical and demographic metadata differed by source and by participant and was supplied without curation.

Whole blood was collected in K2EDTA tubes by collaborating institutions according to the institutions' own protocols. For TCRbeta analysis, collaborator samples were shipped as frozen whole blood, as isolated PBMCs, or as DNA extracted from either sample type. Turning to this clone: What this receptor recognizes is not known. Base-call qualities are not available, and no considerably larger clone is one nucleotide away.

Sequenced material: peripheral blood. This TCR was sampled from a woman of 80 years or more with acute or convalescent COVID-19.

CDR3 region: CASSDRGRYEQYF. The DNA sequence reads TGCGCCAGCAGTGATAGGGGTCGCTACGAGCAGTACTTC. The rearranged chain carries TRBV5-1 and TRBJ2-7, and TRBD1 may be the D gene, going by 5 matching bases. V is reduced by 5 bases and J by 3 bases, leaving a spacing of 12 bases between them. The CDR3 measures 13 amino acids from cysteine to phenylalanine. The read is trimmed to its CDR3 DNA, 39 bases read in frame from base 1. CDR1 and CDR2, per the germline V gene, are SGHRS and YFSETQ.